Below are 27 T cell receptor beta chains sequenced from a single sample in a study of radiotherapy plus CTLA-4 blockade in lung cancer. Here immunoSEQ multiplex PCR was the method, and the copy in TCRdb shows in-frame clones only, minus some. In the table there are about 28,000 clones, 70% to 80% of which are singletons. This specimen was peripheral blood, taken from a patient treated with radiotherapy plus ipilimumab. The receptors were sampled from a human donor with non-small cell lung cancer that progressed on radiotherapy plus ipilimumab.

The V call is TRBV4-1, the J call TRBJ1-3; possibly TRBD1 for D (6 bases). The CDR3 spans 17 residues. The germline V gene has CDR1 MGHRA and CDR2 YSYEKL. V was trimmed by 4 bases and J by 0 bases, leaving 16 bases between them. The CDR3 DNA is TGCGCCAGCAGCCGCTCAGGGGCCGGGGGCTCTGGAAACACCATATATTTT. It translates to CASSRSGAGGSGNTIYF.

V and J are TRBV9 and TRBJ1-2, with TRBD1 matching over 8 bases. After removal of 3 bases from V and 2 bases from J, the junction contained 3 bases not matched to a gene. The germline V gene encodes CDR1 SGDLS and CDR2 YYNGEE. This CDR3 comprises 14 residues. The CDR3 is CASSGNRGNYGYTF. The CDR3 nucleotides are TGTGCCAGCAGCGGGAACAGGGGGAACTATGGCTACACCTTC.

This clone was detected a few times. The chain carries TRBV28 and TRBJ1-5, with a tentative D call TRBD1 (5 bases). Germline-derived CDR1 and CDR2 are MDHEN and SYDVKM. The length of the CDR3 is 14 residues. The V and J ends lost 4 bases and 6 bases respectively, with 13 bases between them. In nucleotides, the CDR3 is TGTGCCAGCAGTTGGCAGGGAGGGAGTCAGCCCCAGCATTTT. This gives the protein CASSWQGGSQPQHF.

The rearrangement links TRBV6-5 to TRBJ1-5; D call uncertain. V was cut by 0 bases and J by 7 bases, with 7 bases left in between. Germline V CDR1 and CDR2: MNHEY, SVGAGI. The CDR3 totals 13 residues. The CDR3 nucleotides are TGTGCCAGCAGTTACTCGGGCCGACAGCCCCAGCATTTT. It encodes CASSYSGRQPQHF.

This sequence joins TRBV10-1 and TRBJ2-1; D perhaps matches TRBD2 (5 bases). CDR1 and CDR2 from the germline V gene are WNHNN and SYGVQD (reference sequence). There are 15 residues in the CDR3. Trimming cost V 5 bases and J 3 bases, with 14 bases left between them. The chain's CDR3 is CASSPRTAGYNEQFF. CDR3 nucleotide sequence: TGCGCCAGCAGTCCTCGGACGGCGGGCTACAATGAGCAGTTCTTC.

This chain links TRBV7-6 with TRBJ2-2; 7 bases align to TRBD1. The CDR3 covers 13 residues. The germline CDR1 and CDR2 sequences are SGHVS and FNYEAQ. V was pared by 4 bases and J by 7 bases, with 3 bases of the junction left unmatched. The CDR3 is CASSSTGIGELFF. In DNA form, the CDR3 reads TGTGCCAGCAGCTCGACAGGGATCGGGGAGCTGTTTTTT.

The chain's CDR3 is CASSPAGGIDTQYF. CDR3 in DNA: TGTGCCAGCTCGCCAGCGGGGGGAATAGATACGCAGTATTTT. V gene TRBV18 combines with J gene TRBJ2-3; 9 bases align to TRBD2. The CDR3 runs to 14 residues. Trimming cost V 6 bases and J 5 bases; bases outside gene matches: 6. Germline loops: CDR1 KGHSH, CDR2 LQKENI.

On this clone itself: At one of its ends the junction is not consistent with the germline gene, which may arise from a read error. The chain uses TRBV4-3 and TRBJ1-4; D gene uncertain. The V gene's germline CDR1 is LGHNA and CDR2 YSLEER. The CDR3 covers 17 residues. CDR3 DNA sequence: TGCGCCAGTAGCCAAGATCTGGCCAGGCAAGGTTATGAAAAACTGTTTTTT. This gives the protein CASSQDLARQGYEKLFF.

The chain couples TRBV27 to TRBJ2-5; 9 nucleotides align to TRBD2. The CDR3 extends over 16 amino acids. Trimming removed 1 base from V and 3 bases from J; junction bases left unmatched: 6. Germline CDR1 MNHEY, CDR2 SMNVEV (reference sequence). In DNA, the CDR3 is TGTGCCAGCAGTTTATACGCTAGCGGGGTCGAAGAGACCCAGTACTTC. Translating it yields CASSLYASGVEETQYF.

The chain links TRBV6-1 to TRBJ1-2; D is uncertain. Trimming left V 7 bases short and J 0 bases short, with 15 bases between. Germline V gene sequence: CDR1 MNHNS, CDR2 SASEGT. There are 15 residues in the CDR3. The CDR3 loop is CASTPQAVANYGYTF. CDR3 nucleotide sequence: TGTGCCAGCACCCCCCAGGCAGTCGCTAACTATGGCTACACCTTC.

V and J are TRBV7-9 and TRBJ1-1; tentatively, D is TRBD1 (5 bases). Trimming took off 5 bases at V and 1 base at J, with 11 bases between the two ends. CDR1 is SEHNR, CDR2 FQNEAQ, per germline (reference sequence). This CDR3 has 14 residues. The DNA of the CDR3 is TGTGCCAGCAGCCCATCAGACAGGAACACTGAAGCTTTCTTT. It is translated as CASSPSDRNTEAFF.

The chain recombines TRBV27 with TRBJ2-3, with D hard to call. Germline loops: CDR1 MNHEY, CDR2 SMNVEV (reference sequence). The CDR3 runs 12 residues. The V gene lost 3 bases and the J gene lost 5 bases, with 6 bases spanning the gap. DNA of the CDR3: TGTGCCAGCAGTTTGGCCGGAGATACGCAGTATTTT. Its protein is CASSLAGDTQYF.

In DNA form, the CDR3 reads TGTGCCAGTATGGTCAGAGACCAGGGGGCTGTTACGCCCCAGCATTTT. Protein: CASMVRDQGAVTPQHF. The chain links TRBV19 to TRBJ1-5; 8 nucleotides line up with TRBD1. V shed 7 bases and J 9 bases; nucleotides not matched to a gene: 17. The CDR3 contains 16 residues. Germline V gene sequence: CDR1 LNHDA, CDR2 SQIVND (reference sequence).

CDR3 coding DNA: TGTGCCAGCAGCTTAGATACAGGGACGCAGTTCTTC. Its translation: CASSLDTGTQFF. The V gene is TRBV11-2, the J gene TRBJ2-1; TRBD1 might be the D (6 bases). This CDR3 has 12 residues. V was clipped by 0 bases and J by 12 bases, with 9 bases between them. The germline CDR1 and CDR2 sequences are SGHAT and FQNNGV.

The chain uses TRBV14 and TRBJ1-2; 7 bases align to TRBD1. This CDR3 comprises 13 residues. V trimming: 4 bases; J trimming: 7 bases; junction bases outside the gene matches: 6. In germline, CDR1 is SGHDN, CDR2 FVKESK. CDR3 sequence reads: CASSPTGRGGYTF. CDR3 nucleotide sequence: TGTGCCAGCAGCCCGACAGGGCGGGGTGGCTACACCTTC.

This clone was counted only a few times. The rearrangement uses TRBV9 and TRBJ2-7, with 7 positions matching TRBD1. The germline V gene encodes CDR1 SGDLS and CDR2 YYNGEE. Trimming took 0 bases from V and 7 from J; bases not matched to a gene: 4. The CDR3 is made up of 13 amino acids. The CDR3 coding sequence is TGTGCCAGCAGCGTAGGGGACAGCGGTGAGCAGTACTTC. This sequence encodes CASSVGDSGEQYF.

This clone was seen a few times. The J gene is TRBJ1-3, the V gene TRBV9, with 7 positions matching TRBD1. This CDR3 is built from 14 residues. CDR1 is SGDLS, CDR2 YYNGEE, per germline. V shed 3 bases and J 4 bases; nucleotides not matched to a gene: 4. The CDR3 spells CASSGQGYGNTIYF. CDR3 DNA sequence: TGTGCCAGCAGCGGACAGGGATACGGAAACACCATATATTTT.

The chain links TRBV7-2 to TRBJ1-4; D is undetermined. This CDR3 is 14 amino acids long. Per germline, CDR1 SGHTA and CDR2 FQGNSA. Deletions cut 5 bases from V and 8 bases from J, with 15 bases between. CDR3 in amino acids: CASSLSWADEKLFF. CDR3 bases: TGTGCCAGCAGCCTTTCGTGGGCCGACGAAAAACTGTTTTTT.

The chain uses TRBV28 and TRBJ1-5, with 7 nucleotides matching TRBD1. CDR3 length equals 15 residues. CDR1 and CDR2 (germline): MDHEN, SYDVKM. The V and J ends lost 5 bases and 3 bases, in that order; junction bases with no gene match: 7. In nucleotides, the CDR3 is TGTGCCAGCAGTCTGTTAGACAGGGTCAATCAGCCCCAGCATTTT. Its translation is CASSLLDRVNQPQHF.

This chain links TRBV14 with TRBJ1-1; maybe TRBD1 (6 bases). V lost 2 bases and J 0 bases, leaving 10 bases between the germline ends. The CDR3 is 15 amino acids. Germline CDR1 is SGHDN and CDR2 is FVKESK. CDR3 residues: CASSQRGTLNTEAFF. CDR3 DNA sequence: TGTGCCAGCAGCCAAAGGGGGACCTTGAACACTGAAGCTTTCTTT. The entire variable domain, with the rest obtained from reference TRBV14 and TRBJ1-1, is as follows: EAGVTQFPSHSVIEKGQTVTLRCDPISGHDNLYWYRRVMGKEIKFLLHFVKESKQDESGMPNNRFLAERTGGTYSTLKVQPAELEDSGVYFCASSQRGTLNTEAFFGQGTRLTVV.

The CDR3 bases are TGTGCCAGCAGCGAACTAGCGGGGGACTACGAGCAGTACTTC. As protein: CASSELAGDYEQYF. V usage is TRBV4-2 and J usage is TRBJ2-7, with TRBD2 matching 11 bases. The CDR3 totals 14 residues. Germline V lookup: CDR1 LGHNA, CDR2 YNFKEQ. The V gene end was trimmed by 5 bases and the J gene end by 3 bases; junction bases not matched to a gene: 3.

V usage is TRBV5-5 and J usage is TRBJ1-1, with D perhaps matching TRBD1 (5 bases). V shed 0 bases and J shed 5 bases, with 8 bases lying between them. The CDR3 runs to 13 residues. CDR1 is SGHKS and CDR2 is YYEKEE in the germline V gene (reference sequence). CDR3 nucleotide sequence: TGTGCCAGCAGCTTGGGAGGGGAGACTGAAGCTTTCTTT. It codes for CASSLGGETEAFF.

As regards this clone: The identical CDR3 is also encoded by other nucleotide sequences in the sample. The gene calls are TRBV18 and TRBJ2-1; D gene unclear. Germline CDR1 KGHSH, CDR2 LQKENI. The CDR3 covers 16 residues. V was trimmed by 3 bases and J by 0 bases, leaving 12 bases between them. CDR3 region: CASSPPGGSSYNEQFF. Written as DNA, the CDR3 is TGTGCCAGCTCACCCCCGGGCGGAAGCTCCTACAATGAGCAGTTCTTC.

In this sample, this clone turned up a few times. This sequence joins TRBV7-2 and TRBJ1-6; D is uncertain. Germline V lookup: CDR1 SGHTA, CDR2 FQGNSA. V dropped 5 bases and J dropped 0 bases, with 11 bases sitting between them. The CDR3 extends over 16 amino acids. The CDR3 loop reads CASSRHLSSYNSPLHF. The CDR3 nucleotides are TGTGCCAGCAGCAGACACCTGAGCTCCTATAATTCACCCCTCCACTTT.

The rearrangement joins TRBV5-5 to TRBJ1-1, with 7 positions matching TRBD1. Germline CDR1 and CDR2: SGHKS and YYEKEE (reference sequence). CDR3 length equals 14 residues. Germline trimming cut 2 bases from V and 2 bases from J; bases unmatched to any gene: 3. The CDR3 sequence is CASSFRDSNTEAFF. CDR3 in DNA: TGTGCCAGCAGCTTCCGGGACAGCAACACTGAAGCTTTCTTT.

J is TRBJ2-1 and V is TRBV6-6, with TRBD2 matching over 9 bases. The CDR3 covers 16 residues. Germline V lookup: CDR1 MNHNY, CDR2 SVGAGI (reference sequence). Trimming at V came to 6 bases and at J to 0 bases, leaving 6 bases not matched to a gene. The CDR3 DNA reads as TGTGCCAGCAGACCCCATAGCGGGAGCTCCTACAATGAGCAGTTCTTC. This codes for CASRPHSGSSYNEQFF.

This clone appeared a few times. The chain carries TRBV28 and TRBJ1-1, with D hard to call. Trimming pared 7 bases from V and 3 bases from J, leaving 12 bases between. CDR3 length: 13 amino acids. The V gene's germline CDR1 is MDHEN and CDR2 SYDVKM. DNA of the CDR3: TGTGCCAGCAAATTAGTAGTGGACACTGAAGCTTTCTTT. Translation gives CASKLVVDTEAFF.